The source of this TCR beta chain is a study of CD8 T cells in Susac syndrome. Overall study findings and caveats: That the number of individuals in its TCR sequencing and HLA analysis was relatively small was acknowledged by the study. Clonal expansion was missing from Susac syndrome CD4+ T cell repertoires.

Trimming cost V 0 bases and J 6 bases; bases outside gene matches: 3. The CDR3 runs to 14 residues. Per germline, CDR1 SGDLS and CDR2 YYNGEE. FACS was used to enrich TEMRA cells, whereas the CD8+ and CD4+ T cells were obtained by negative isolation. Of note for this clonotype: The antigen remains unidentified.

The RNA input was about 0.5 to 1 ug, and it was reverse transcribed with random hexamers. Amplification of TCR beta CDR3 used immunoSEQ multiplex PCR across 54 Vbeta and 13 Jbeta. TCRdb used MiXCR to reprocess the immunoSEQ multiplex PCR reads, holding one entry per CDR3 protein. The data show 200,000 or so distinct CDR3 sequences, with around 95% seen just once and approximately 0.098% held by the top ten. Sequenced material: CD4+ T cells from PBMCs. The origin of this receptor is a human donor with Susac syndrome. The chain links TRBV9 to TRBJ2-1, with TRBD2 matching 7 bases. The CDR3 protein is CASSVGTSVNEQFF. CDR3 nucleotide sequence: TGTGCCAGCAGCGTAGGAACTAGCGTCAATGAGCAGTTCTTC.